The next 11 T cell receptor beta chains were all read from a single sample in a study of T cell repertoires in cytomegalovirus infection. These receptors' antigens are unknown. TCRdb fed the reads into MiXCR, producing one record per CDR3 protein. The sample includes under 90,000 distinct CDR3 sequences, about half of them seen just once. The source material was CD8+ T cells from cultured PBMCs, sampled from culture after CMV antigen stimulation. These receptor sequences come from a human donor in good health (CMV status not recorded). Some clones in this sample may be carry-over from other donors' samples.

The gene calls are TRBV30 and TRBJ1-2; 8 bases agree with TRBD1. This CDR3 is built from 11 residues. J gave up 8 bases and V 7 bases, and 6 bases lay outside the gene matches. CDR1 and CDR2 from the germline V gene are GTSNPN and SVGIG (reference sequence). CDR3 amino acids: CAFPDREGYTF. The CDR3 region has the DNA TGTGCCTTCCCGGACAGGGAAGGCTACACCTTC.

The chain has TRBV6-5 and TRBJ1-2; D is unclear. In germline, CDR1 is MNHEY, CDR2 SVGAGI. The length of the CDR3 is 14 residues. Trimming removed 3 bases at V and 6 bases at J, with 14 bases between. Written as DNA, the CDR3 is TGTGCCAGCAGTTATGGCGTCAGCCTGGATGGCTACACCTTC. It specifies CASSYGVSLDGYTF.

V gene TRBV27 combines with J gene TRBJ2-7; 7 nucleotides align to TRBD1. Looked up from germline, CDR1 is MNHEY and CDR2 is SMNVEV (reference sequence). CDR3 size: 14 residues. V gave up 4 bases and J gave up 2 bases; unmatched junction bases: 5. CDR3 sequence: CASSYSGQAYEQYF. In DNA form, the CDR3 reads TGTGCCAGCAGTTATTCAGGACAGGCCTACGAGCAGTACTTC.

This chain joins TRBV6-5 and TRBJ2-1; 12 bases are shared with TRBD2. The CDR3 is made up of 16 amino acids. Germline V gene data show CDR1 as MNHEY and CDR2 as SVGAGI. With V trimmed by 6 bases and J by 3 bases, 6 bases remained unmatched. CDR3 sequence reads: CASRTTSGRLYNEQFF. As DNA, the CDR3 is TGTGCCAGCAGAACCACTAGCGGGAGGCTCTACAATGAGCAGTTCTTC.

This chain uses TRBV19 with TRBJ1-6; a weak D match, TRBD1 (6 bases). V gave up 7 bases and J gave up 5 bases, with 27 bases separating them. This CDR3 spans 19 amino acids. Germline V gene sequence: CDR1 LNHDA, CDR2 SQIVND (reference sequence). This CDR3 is CASTSWGPGHRSNNSPLHF. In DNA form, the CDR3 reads TGTGCCAGTACTTCTTGGGGACCGGGACACCGGTCTAATAATTCACCCCTCCACTTT. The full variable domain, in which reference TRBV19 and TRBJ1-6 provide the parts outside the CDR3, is DGGITQSPKYLFRKEGQNVTLSCEQNLNHDAMYWYRQDPGQGLRLIYYSQIVNDFQKGDIAEGYSVSREKKESFPLTVTSAQKNPTAFYLCASTSWGPGHRSNNSPLHFGNGTRLTVT.

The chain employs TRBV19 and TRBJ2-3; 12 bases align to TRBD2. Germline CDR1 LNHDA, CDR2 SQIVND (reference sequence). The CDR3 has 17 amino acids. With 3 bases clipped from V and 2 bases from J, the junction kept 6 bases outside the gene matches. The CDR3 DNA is TGTGCCAGTAGTATCCGCGGACTAGCGGGGAACACAGATACGCAGTATTTT. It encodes CASSIRGLAGNTDTQYF.

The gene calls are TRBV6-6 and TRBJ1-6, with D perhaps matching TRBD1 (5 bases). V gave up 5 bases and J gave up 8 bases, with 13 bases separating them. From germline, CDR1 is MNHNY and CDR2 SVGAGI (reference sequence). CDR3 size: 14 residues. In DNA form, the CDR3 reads TGTGCCAGCAGTGATGGGGGGTACGATTCACCCCTCCACTTT. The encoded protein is CASSDGGYDSPLHF.

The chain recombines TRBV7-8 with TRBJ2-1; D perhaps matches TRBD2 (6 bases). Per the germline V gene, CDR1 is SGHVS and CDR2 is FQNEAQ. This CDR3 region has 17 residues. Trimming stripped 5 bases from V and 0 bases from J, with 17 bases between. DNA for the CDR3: TGTGCCAGCAGCCCAAAAGGTTACGGGAGCTCCTACAATGAGCAGTTCTTC. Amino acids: CASSPKGYGSSYNEQFF.

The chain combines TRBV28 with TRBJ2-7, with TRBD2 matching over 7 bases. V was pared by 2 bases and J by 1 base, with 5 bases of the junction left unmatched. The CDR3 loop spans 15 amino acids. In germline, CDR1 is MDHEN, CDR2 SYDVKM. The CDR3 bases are TGTGCCAGCAGTTTAGCTCTAGCGGAGTCCTACGAGCAGTACTTC. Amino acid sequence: CASSLALAESYEQYF.

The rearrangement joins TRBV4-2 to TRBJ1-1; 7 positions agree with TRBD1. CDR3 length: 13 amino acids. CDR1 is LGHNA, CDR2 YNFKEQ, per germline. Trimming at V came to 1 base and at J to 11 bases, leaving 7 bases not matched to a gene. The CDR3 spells CASSQARGLEAFF. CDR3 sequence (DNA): TGTGCCAGCAGCCAAGCCAGGGGGTTGGAGGCTTTCTTT.

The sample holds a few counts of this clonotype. DNA for the CDR3: TGTGCCAGCAGCTCCCGTCAGGGCCAGAACACTGAAGCTTTCTTT. This translates into CASSSRQGQNTEAFF. This chain joins TRBV7-6 and TRBJ1-1; D is perhaps TRBD1 (5 bases). The germline V gene has CDR1 SGHVS and CDR2 FNYEAQ. Trimming removed 4 bases from V and 1 base from J, with 13 bases in between. There are 15 residues in the CDR3.